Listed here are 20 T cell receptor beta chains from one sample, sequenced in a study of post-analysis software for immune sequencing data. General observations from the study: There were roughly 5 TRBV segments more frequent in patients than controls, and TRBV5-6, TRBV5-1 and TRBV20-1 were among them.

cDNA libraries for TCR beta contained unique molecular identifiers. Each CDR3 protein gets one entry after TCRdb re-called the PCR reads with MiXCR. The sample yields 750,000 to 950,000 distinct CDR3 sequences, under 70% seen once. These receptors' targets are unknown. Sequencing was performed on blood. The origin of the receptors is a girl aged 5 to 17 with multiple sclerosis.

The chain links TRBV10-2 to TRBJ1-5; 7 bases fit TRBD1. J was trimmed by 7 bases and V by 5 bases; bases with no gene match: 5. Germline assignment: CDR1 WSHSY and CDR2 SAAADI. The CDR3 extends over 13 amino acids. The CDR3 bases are TGCGCCAGCAGTATGGCAGGGGGACAGCCCCAGCATTTT. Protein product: CASSMAGGQPQHF.

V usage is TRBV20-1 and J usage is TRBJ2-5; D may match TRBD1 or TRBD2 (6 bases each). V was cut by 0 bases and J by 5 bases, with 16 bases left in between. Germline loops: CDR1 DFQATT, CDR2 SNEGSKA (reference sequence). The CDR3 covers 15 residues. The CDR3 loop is CSARDPRGLWETQYF. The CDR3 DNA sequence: TGCAGTGCTAGAGATCCCCGGGGGCTGTGGGAGACCCAGTACTTC.

DNA for the CDR3: TGCAGTGCGAGGGCCAGCGGGGGATACAATGAGCAGTTCTTC. It specifies CSARASGGYNEQFF. V usage is TRBV20-1 and J usage is TRBJ2-1; 8 nucleotides agree with TRBD2. V lost 6 bases and J lost 4; bases outside the gene matches: 8. CDR3 size: 14 residues. Germline values: CDR1 DFQATT, CDR2 SNEGSKA (reference sequence).

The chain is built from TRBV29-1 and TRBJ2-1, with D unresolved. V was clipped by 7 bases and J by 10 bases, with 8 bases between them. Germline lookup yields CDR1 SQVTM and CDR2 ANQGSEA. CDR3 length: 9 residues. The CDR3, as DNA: TGCAGCGCGGGTGGGGAGCAGTTCTTC. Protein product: CSAGGEQFF.

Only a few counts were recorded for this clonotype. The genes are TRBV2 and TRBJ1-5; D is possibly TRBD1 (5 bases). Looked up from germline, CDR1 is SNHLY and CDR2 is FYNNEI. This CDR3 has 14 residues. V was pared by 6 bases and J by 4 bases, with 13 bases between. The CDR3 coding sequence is TGTGCCAGCAGCCAGGGCCTAGCAAATCAGCCCCAGCATTTT. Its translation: CASSQGLANQPQHF.

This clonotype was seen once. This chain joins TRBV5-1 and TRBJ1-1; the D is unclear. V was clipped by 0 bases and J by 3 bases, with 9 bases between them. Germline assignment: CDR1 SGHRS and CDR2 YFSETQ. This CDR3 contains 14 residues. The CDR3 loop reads CASSLAALDTEAFF. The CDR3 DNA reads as TGCGCCAGCAGCTTGGCGGCCCTGGACACTGAAGCTTTCTTT. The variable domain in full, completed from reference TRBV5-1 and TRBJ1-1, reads KAGVTQTPRYLIKTRGQQVTLSCSPISGHRSVSWYQQTPGQGLQFLFEYFSETQRNKGNFPGRFSGRQFSNSRSEMNVSTLELGDSALYLCASSLAALDTEAFFGQGTRLTVV.

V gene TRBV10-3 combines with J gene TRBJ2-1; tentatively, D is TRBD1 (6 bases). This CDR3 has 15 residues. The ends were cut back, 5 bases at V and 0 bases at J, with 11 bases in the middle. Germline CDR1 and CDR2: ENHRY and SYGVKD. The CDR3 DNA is TGTGCCATCAGTATGACAGGTAGCTCCTACAATGAGCAGTTCTTC. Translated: CAISMTGSSYNEQFF.

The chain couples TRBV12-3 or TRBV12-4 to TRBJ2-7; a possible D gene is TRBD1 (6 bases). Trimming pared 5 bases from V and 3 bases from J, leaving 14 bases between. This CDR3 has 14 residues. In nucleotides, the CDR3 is TGTGCCAGCAGTCGACCGGGACACAACTACGAGCAGTACTTC. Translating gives CASSRPGHNYEQYF.

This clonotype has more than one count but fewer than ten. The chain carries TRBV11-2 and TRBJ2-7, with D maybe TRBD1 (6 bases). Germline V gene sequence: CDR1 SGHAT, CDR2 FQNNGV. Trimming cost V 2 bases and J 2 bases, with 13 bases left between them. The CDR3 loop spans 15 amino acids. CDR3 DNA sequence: TGTGCCAGCAGCTTATCCCGGACAGCACCCTACGAGCAGTACTTC. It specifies CASSLSRTAPYEQYF.

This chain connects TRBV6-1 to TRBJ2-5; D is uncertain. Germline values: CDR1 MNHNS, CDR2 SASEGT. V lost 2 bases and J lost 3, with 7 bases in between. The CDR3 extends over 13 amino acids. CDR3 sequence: CASSERSEETQYF. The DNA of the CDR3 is TGTGCCAGCAGTGAAAGGTCTGAAGAGACCCAGTACTTC.

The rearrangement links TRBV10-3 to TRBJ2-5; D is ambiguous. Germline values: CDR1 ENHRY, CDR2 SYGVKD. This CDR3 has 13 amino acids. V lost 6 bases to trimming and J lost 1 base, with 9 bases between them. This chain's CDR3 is CAIRGQIQETQYF. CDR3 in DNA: TGTGCCATCAGGGGCCAAATCCAAGAGACCCAGTACTTC.

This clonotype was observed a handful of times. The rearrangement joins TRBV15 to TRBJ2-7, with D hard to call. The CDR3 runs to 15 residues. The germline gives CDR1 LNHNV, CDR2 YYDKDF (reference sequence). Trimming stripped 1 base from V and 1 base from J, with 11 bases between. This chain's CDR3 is CATSRGLDSSYEQYF. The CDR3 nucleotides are TGTGCCACCAGCAGAGGGCTAGATTCTTCCTACGAGCAGTACTTC.

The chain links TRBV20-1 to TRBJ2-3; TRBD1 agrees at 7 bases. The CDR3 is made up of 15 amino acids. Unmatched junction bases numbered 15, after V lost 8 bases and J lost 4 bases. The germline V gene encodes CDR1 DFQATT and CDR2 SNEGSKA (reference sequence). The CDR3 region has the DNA TGCAGTATCCCCCGGACAGGCCTAGACGCAGATACGCAGTATTTT. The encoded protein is CSIPRTGLDADTQYF.

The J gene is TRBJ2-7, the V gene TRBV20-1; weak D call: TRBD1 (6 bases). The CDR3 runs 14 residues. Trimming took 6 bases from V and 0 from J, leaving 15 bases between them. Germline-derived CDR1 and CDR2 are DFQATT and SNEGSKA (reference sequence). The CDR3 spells CSAKTGTGSYEQYF. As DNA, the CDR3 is TGCAGTGCCAAAACAGGGACCGGCTCCTACGAGCAGTACTTC.

CDR3 sequence (DNA): TGTGCCAGCAGCCTCTACTCTATCTCCTACAATGAGCAGTTCTTC. Translation: CASSLYSISYNEQFF. The chain combines TRBV7-3 with TRBJ2-1; D not resolved. Trimming took 5 bases from V and 0 from J, leaving 11 bases between them. CDR1 is SGHTA, CDR2 FQGTGA, per germline. CDR3 length equals 15 residues.

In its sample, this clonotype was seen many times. Written as DNA, the CDR3 is TGCGCCAGCCGAGGGGACAGCAATCAGCCCCAGCATTTT. It is translated as CASRGDSNQPQHF. The V call is TRBV5-1, the J call TRBJ1-5, with D perhaps matching TRBD1 (5 bases). The CDR3 consists of 13 residues. Looked up from germline, CDR1 is SGHRS and CDR2 is YFSETQ. Trimming left V 7 bases short and J 1 base short, with 9 bases between. Variable domain in full (rest from reference TRBV5-1 and TRBJ1-5): KAGVTQTPRYLIKTRGQQVTLSCSPISGHRSVSWYQQTPGQGLQFLFEYFSETQRNKGNFPGRFSGRQFSNSRSEMNVSTLELGDSALYLCASRGDSNQPQHFGDGTRLSIL.

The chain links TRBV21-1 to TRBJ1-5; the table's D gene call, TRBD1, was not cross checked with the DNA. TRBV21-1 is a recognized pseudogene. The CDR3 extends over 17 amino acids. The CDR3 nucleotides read TGTGCCAGCAGCAAAGCGATGGGGGGGGGAATTTGTCAGCCCCAGCATTTT. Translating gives CASSKAMGGGICQPQHF.

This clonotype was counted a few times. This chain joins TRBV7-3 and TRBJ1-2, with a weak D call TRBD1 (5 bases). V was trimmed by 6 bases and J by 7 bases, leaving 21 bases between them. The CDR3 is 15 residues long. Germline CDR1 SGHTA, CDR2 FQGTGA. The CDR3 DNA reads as TGTGCCAGCAGTCTAACGGGCCAGGGAGGTTTTGGCTACACCTTC. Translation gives CASSLTGQGGFGYTF.

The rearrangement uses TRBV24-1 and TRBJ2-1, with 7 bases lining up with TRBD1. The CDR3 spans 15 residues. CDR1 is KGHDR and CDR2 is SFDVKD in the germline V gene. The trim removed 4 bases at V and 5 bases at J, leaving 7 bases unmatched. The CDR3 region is CATSDKGARNNEQFF. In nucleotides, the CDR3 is TGTGCCACCAGTGACAAGGGGGCTAGGAACAATGAGCAGTTCTTC.

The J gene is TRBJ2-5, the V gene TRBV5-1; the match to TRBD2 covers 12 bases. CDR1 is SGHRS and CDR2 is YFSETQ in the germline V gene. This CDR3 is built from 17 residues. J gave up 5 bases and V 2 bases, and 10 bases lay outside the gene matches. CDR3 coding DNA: TGCGCCAGCAGCTTCTCGGGACTAGCGGGTGCGGGGGAGACCCAGTACTTC. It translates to CASSFSGLAGAGETQYF. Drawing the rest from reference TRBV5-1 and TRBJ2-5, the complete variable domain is KAGVTQTPRYLIKTRGQQVTLSCSPISGHRSVSWYQQTPGQGLQFLFEYFSETQRNKGNFPGRFSGRQFSNSRSEMNVSTLELGDSALYLCASSFSGLAGAGETQYFGPGTRLLVL.